The 12 T cell receptor beta chains in this list originate from one sample, sequenced in a study of T cells in Graves' hyperthyroidism and ophthalmopathy. The investigators amplified TCR beta CDR3 regions from RNA transcripts. The TCR CDR3 was amplified in a first-round RT-PCR using the HTBI primer set. TCRdb analysed the multiplex PCR reads with MiXCR anew, one entry per CDR3 protein. The repertoire holds 350,000 or so distinct CDR3 sequences, with around a fifth as singletons. The sample consisted of blood. Receptor source: a woman between 50 and 59 years old with Graves' hyperthyroidism.

This clonotype was seen a handful of times. The chain links TRBV12-3 or TRBV12-4 to TRBJ1-2, with TRBD1 matching 11 bases. J was trimmed by 7 bases and V by 6 bases; bases with no gene match: 7. The CDR3 is 14 amino acids. The DNA of the CDR3 is TGTGCCAGCAGACGCGGACAGGGGGCTACTGGCTACACCTTC. Amino acids: CASRRGQGATGYTF.

This clonotype was detected many times. The chain uses TRBV13 and TRBJ1-6; 8 bases match TRBD1. Trimming cost V 0 bases and J 8 bases; bases outside gene matches: 3. The germline V gene encodes CDR1 PRHDT and CDR2 FYEKMQ (reference sequence). The CDR3 loop spans 15 amino acids. The CDR3 sequence is CASSLGQGGDSPLHF. The CDR3 region has the DNA TGTGCCAGCAGCTTAGGACAGGGGGGAGATTCACCCCTCCACTTT.

This clonotype was seen just once. V gene TRBV14 combines with J gene TRBJ2-3; the D gene is possibly TRBD2 (6 bases). Germline V gene lookup returns CDR1 SGHDN and CDR2 FVKESK. The CDR3 is 14 amino acids. Trimming took off 6 bases at V and 2 bases at J, with 12 bases between the two ends. The CDR3 region is CASSHRGYTDTQYF. DNA for the CDR3: TGTGCCAGCAGTCATCGGGGGTACACAGATACGCAGTATTTT. The whole variable domain, filled in from reference TRBV14 and TRBJ2-3, reads EAGVTQFPSHSVIEKGQTVTLRCDPISGHDNLYWYRRVMGKEIKFLLHFVKESKQDESGMPNNRFLAERTGGTYSTLKVQPAELEDSGVYFCASSHRGYTDTQYFGPGTRLTVL.

This clonotype was seen ten or more times. The CDR3 sequence is CAWGPTTGGSQPQHF. The CDR3 DNA is TGTGCCTGGGGTCCCACGACAGGGGGAAGTCAGCCCCAGCATTTT. The V call is TRBV30, the J call TRBJ1-5; TRBD1 aligns across 9 bases. J lost 6 bases, V lost 5 bases, and 11 bases had no gene match. Germline CDR1 is GTSNPN and CDR2 is SVGIG (reference sequence). The CDR3 consists of 15 residues.

This clonotype came up many times. The J gene is TRBJ1-5, the V gene TRBV2; D remains unclear. Germline lookup yields CDR1 SNHLY and CDR2 FYNNEI. The CDR3 extends over 14 amino acids. V was trimmed by 2 bases and J by 2 bases, leaving 7 bases between them. The CDR3 is CASSEPIGNQPQHF. CDR3 nucleotides: TGTGCCAGCAGTGAACCGATCGGCAATCAGCCCCAGCATTTT.

There are many counts of this clonotype. The chain couples TRBV12-3 or TRBV12-4 to TRBJ1-1, with D uncertain. V lost 7 bases, J lost 4 bases, and 7 bases lay in between. The CDR3 is 11 amino acids. CDR3 loop: CASNRGTEAFF. The CDR3 coding sequence is TGTGCCAGCAACCGTGGCACTGAAGCTTTCTTT.

This clonotype has ten or more counts. This chain connects TRBV6-1 to TRBJ2-3; 14 positions agree with TRBD2. V shed 4 bases and J 3 bases; nucleotides not matched to a gene: 3. Germline V gene data show CDR1 as MNHNS and CDR2 as SASEGT. The CDR3 runs 16 residues. CDR3 region: CASSATSGGGTDTQYF. The CDR3 DNA is TGTGCCAGCAGTGCGACTAGCGGGGGGGGGACAGATACGCAGTATTTT.

A note on this clonotype: This sequence may be a read error, since a much larger clone differs from it by one base. The DNA of the CDR3 is TGTGCCAGCAGTCCGGCAGCGGGTGAGACCCAGTACTTC. Translation gives CASSPAAGETQYF. The J gene is TRBJ2-5, the V gene TRBV28; D may be TRBD2 (6 bases). CDR3 length equals 13 residues. V was pared by 5 bases and J by 5 bases, with 12 bases between. Germline-derived CDR1 and CDR2 are MDHEN and SYDVKM.

Ten or more counts support this clonotype. The genes are TRBV20-1 and TRBJ2-1, with TRBD1 identical over 11 bases. The germline gives CDR1 DFQATT, CDR2 SNEGSKA (reference sequence). The CDR3 runs 12 residues. V lost 6 bases and J lost 10; bases outside the gene matches: 5. CDR3 sequence reads: CSAGTGGNEQFF. CDR3 DNA: TGCAGTGCCGGGACAGGGGGAAACGAGCAGTTCTTC.

The V and J genes are TRBV5-1 and TRBJ1-2, with no clear D. V was trimmed by 0 bases and J by 1 base, leaving 10 bases between them. This CDR3 is 15 amino acids long. Germline V gene lookup returns CDR1 SGHRS and CDR2 YFSETQ. DNA of the CDR3: TGCGCCAGCAGCTTGGACCCCACCCTTAACTATGGCTACACCTTC. The encoded protein is CASSLDPTLNYGYTF.

This clonotype appeared many times. V and J are TRBV20-1 and TRBJ2-3; perhaps TRBD2 as D (6 bases). This CDR3 is built from 17 residues. The germline gives CDR1 DFQATT, CDR2 SNEGSKA (reference sequence). V gave up 6 bases and J gave up 3 bases, with 25 bases separating them. The CDR3 bases are TGCAGTGCCGCAAAACAGAATAGCGGTCTGGGAACAGATACGCAGTATTTT. This translates into CSAAKQNSGLGTDTQYF.

This clonotype was seen many times. This chain joins TRBV28 and TRBJ2-1, with 10 bases matching TRBD2. The CDR3 sequence is 16 residues long. Germline CDR1 MDHEN, CDR2 SYDVKM. With 6 bases clipped from V and 4 bases from J, the junction kept 9 bases outside the gene matches. The CDR3 nucleotides are TGTGCCAGCAGCAACTCCGGGACTAGCGCTTACAATGAGCAGTTCTTC. This encodes CASSNSGTSAYNEQFF.